The 31 T cell receptor beta chains below come from one sample, sequenced in a study of cytomegalovirus exposure and HLA in healthy donors. The PCR was carried out with 60 Vbeta primers and 13 Jbeta primers. Here immunoSEQ multiplex PCR was the method, and the copy in TCRdb shows in-frame clones only, minus some. This sample has roughly 130,000 clones, with 65% to 90% found just once. Source material: PBMCs. The origin of the receptors is a man aged 25 to 45 in good health and CMV-seronegative.

The V call is TRBV23-1, the J call TRBJ2-5; 7 nucleotides line up with TRBD1. TRBV23-1 is designated an ORF whose function remains uncertain. The junction had 5 bases not matched to a gene; V was cut back by 6 bases and J by 1 base. The CDR3 sequence is 14 residues long. CDR3 region: CASRQTGTQETQYF. CDR3 DNA sequence: TGCGCCAGCAGACAGACAGGGACCCAAGAGACCCAGTACTTC.

With regard to this clone: Within the sample, other DNA sequences also encode this same CDR3. The chain couples TRBV7-2 to TRBJ1-6; the match to TRBD1 covers 11 bases. Unmatched junction bases numbered 4, after V lost 5 bases and J lost 10 bases. Per the germline V gene, CDR1 is SGHTA and CDR2 is FQGNSA. The CDR3 loop spans 14 amino acids. CDR3 sequence: CASSPRDRGSPLHF. The DNA for the CDR3 is TGTGCCAGCAGCCCCCGGGACAGGGGGTCACCCCTCCACTTT.

The chain carries TRBV28 and TRBJ2-7, with TRBD2 as a possible D gene (5 bases). This CDR3 is 13 amino acids long. CDR1 is MDHEN and CDR2 is SYDVKM in the germline V gene. V lost 3 bases to trimming and J lost 6 bases, with 12 bases between them. The CDR3 DNA reads as TGTGCCAGCAGTTTGGCGGGCGCCCTCGAGCAGTACTTC. Encoded protein: CASSLAGALEQYF. The full variable domain, its missing parts supplied by reference TRBV28 and TRBJ2-7, is DVKVTQSSRYLVKRTGEKVFLECVQDMDHENMFWYRQDPGLGLRLIYFSYDVKMKEKGDIPEGYSVSREKKERFSLILESASTNQTSMYLCASSLAGALEQYFGPGTRLTVT.

As DNA, the CDR3 is TGTGCCAGCAGCTTGGGGGGGCCGTCGGACAGGGACTACGAGCAGTACTTC. It codes for CASSLGGPSDRDYEQYF. The chain employs TRBV5-8 and TRBJ2-7; TRBD1 matches 8 bases. CDR3 size: 17 residues. V dropped 0 bases and J dropped 3; count of bases not matched to a gene: 11. The germline V gene encodes CDR1 SGHTS and CDR2 YDEGEE.

The rearrangement links TRBV6-5 to TRBJ2-1; no clear D. The germline V and J ends were trimmed by 6 bases and 0 bases, with 12 bases remaining between them. The CDR3 has 15 amino acids. Germline CDR1 and CDR2: MNHEY and SVGAGI. The CDR3 coding sequence is TGTGCCAGCAGCTCACTGCAAAGCTCCTACAATGAGCAGTTCTTC. The encoded protein is CASSSLQSSYNEQFF.

The chain couples TRBV5-6 to TRBJ2-1, with 12 bases lining up with TRBD2. V lost 1 base, J lost 7 bases, and 3 bases stayed unmatched. CDR3 size: 15 residues. The germline V gene has CDR1 SGHDT and CDR2 YYEEEE. This CDR3 reads CASSLLAGGPNEQFF. Written as DNA, the CDR3 is TGTGCCAGCAGCTTGCTAGCGGGGGGGCCAAATGAGCAGTTCTTC.

This clone is a singleton in its sample. V and J are TRBV6-6 and TRBJ2-7, with 7 bases that match TRBD1. V was pared by 5 bases and J by 3 bases, with 7 bases of the junction left unmatched. This CDR3 is built from 14 residues. The germline gives CDR1 MNHNY, CDR2 SVGAGI (reference sequence). CDR3 nucleotides: TGTGCCAGCAGTGCCGGGACAGTTCTCTACGAGCAGTACTTC. Encoded protein: CASSAGTVLYEQYF.

This clone has only a few counts. The chain employs TRBV19 and TRBJ1-1; TRBD1 is a possible D gene (5 bases). Germline CDR1 reads LNHDA; CDR2 reads SQIVND (reference sequence). CDR3 size: 15 residues. With 7 bases removed from V and 10 bases from J, the gap between germline ends came to 25 bases. CDR3 sequence (DNA): TGTGCCAGTACCCCCGTCCCAAACGGATTTCAGGGAGCTTTCTTT. Translated: CASTPVPNGFQGAFF.

J is TRBJ1-6 and V is TRBV9; 8 bases are a match to TRBD1. The CDR3 is made up of 14 amino acids. In germline, CDR1 is SGDLS, CDR2 YYNGEE. The junction had 5 bases not matched to a gene; V was cut back by 0 bases and J by 12 bases. The CDR3 reads CASSVGTGPRPLHF. The CDR3 DNA reads as TGTGCCAGCAGCGTAGGGACAGGGCCGCGACCCCTCCACTTT.

The V gene is TRBV7-9, the J gene TRBJ1-6; 7 bases line up with TRBD1. Germline CDR1 reads SEHNR; CDR2 reads FQNEAQ (reference sequence). V lost 7 bases, J lost 9 bases, and 24 bases stayed unmatched. The CDR3 consists of 19 residues. In DNA form, the CDR3 reads TGTGCCAGCACCGAATACGGGACAGAGAGAGGACGGGCAGGTTCACCCCTCCACTTT. Its protein is CASTEYGTERGRAGSPLHF.

This chain connects TRBV1 to TRBJ1-3; TRBD1 is taken as the D call from the table, unchecked against the DNA. TRBV1 corresponds to a pseudogene. The CDR3 has 16 amino acids. Written as DNA, the CDR3 is TGCACCGGCATACACCACCACACCACCCTCGGAAACACCATATATTTT. Its translation: CTGIHHHTTLGNTIYF.

The J gene is TRBJ2-6, the V gene TRBV5-8; D gene unclear. V was clipped by 1 base and J by 0 bases, with 8 bases between them. The CDR3 runs 16 residues. Germline V gene lookup returns CDR1 SGHTS and CDR2 YDEGEE. In DNA form, the CDR3 reads TGTGCCAGCAGCTTGAAATTCGGCTCTGGGGCCAACGTCCTGACTTTC. Its translation is CASSLKFGSGANVLTF.

The rearrangement links TRBV19 to TRBJ2-7; maybe TRBD2 (6 bases). The CDR3 covers 11 residues. Germline V gives CDR1 LNHDA, CDR2 SQIVND (reference sequence). The V gene lost 8 bases and the J gene lost 9 bases, with 14 bases spanning the gap. CDR3 nucleotide sequence: TGTGCCAGTGGGGGGTCCCTCGGGCAGTACTTC. Translated: CASGGSLGQYF. Drawing the rest from reference TRBV19 and TRBJ2-7, the complete variable domain is DGGITQSPKYLFRKEGQNVTLSCEQNLNHDAMYWYRQDPGQGLRLIYYSQIVNDFQKGDIAEGYSVSREKKESFPLTVTSAQKNPTAFYLCASGGSLGQYFGPGTRLTVT.

The chain combines TRBV7-9 with TRBJ2-3; 12 nucleotides line up with TRBD1. Germline CDR1 SEHNR, CDR2 FQNEAQ (reference sequence). Trimming removed 5 bases from V and 11 bases from J; junction bases left unmatched: 11. The CDR3 covers 15 residues. The CDR3 DNA reads TGTGCCAGCAGCCCCAAGGGGGACAGGGGGCGGGAGCAGTATTTT. As protein: CASSPKGDRGREQYF.

The chain recombines TRBV6-1 with TRBJ2-7; 7 bases are shared with TRBD2. After removal of 6 bases from V and 0 bases from J, the junction contained 8 bases not matched to a gene. The CDR3 contains 15 residues. Germline CDR1 reads MNHNS; CDR2 reads SASEGT. CDR3 region: CASSESGVPSYEQYF. The CDR3 DNA reads TGTGCCAGCAGCGAAAGCGGGGTGCCCTCCTACGAGCAGTACTTC.

This chain connects TRBV5-1 to TRBJ2-1; weak D call: TRBD2 (6 bases). This CDR3 region has 13 residues. The ends were cut back, 3 bases at V and 5 bases at J, with 9 bases in the middle. Germline V gives CDR1 SGHRS, CDR2 YFSETQ. The CDR3 nucleotides are TGCGCCAGCAGCTCCGGACTAAACAATGAGCAGTTCTTC. Protein: CASSSGLNNEQFF.

This clone was detected only a few times. The V and J genes are TRBV7-8 and TRBJ2-3; no clear D. Germline CDR1 reads SGHVS; CDR2 reads FQNEAQ. This CDR3 is built from 13 residues. Trimming cost V 8 bases and J 2 bases, with 11 bases left between them. The CDR3 region is CASCLGPTDTQYF. In nucleotides, the CDR3 is TGTGCCAGCTGTCTAGGCCCCACAGATACGCAGTATTTT.

This chain connects TRBV9 to TRBJ2-7; a possible D gene is TRBD2 (5 bases). Trimming took off 0 bases at V and 3 bases at J, with 10 bases between the two ends. Germline V lookup: CDR1 SGDLS, CDR2 YYNGEE. This CDR3 spans 14 amino acids. CDR3: CASSVASAGYEQYF. The CDR3 coding sequence is TGTGCCAGCAGCGTAGCCAGCGCGGGCTACGAGCAGTACTTC.

The chain joins TRBV7-8 to TRBJ2-2, with a weak D call TRBD2 (7 bases). Germline V lookup: CDR1 SGHVS, CDR2 FQNEAQ. V was pared by 1 base and J by 0 bases, with 12 bases between. CDR3 size: 17 residues. This CDR3 is CASSLGGGGTNTGELFF. In DNA form, the CDR3 reads TGTGCCAGCAGCTTAGGCGGCGGGGGCACGAACACCGGGGAGCTGTTTTTT.

This chain uses TRBV9 with TRBJ2-5, with 11 bases aligning to TRBD2. V shed 0 bases and J 4 bases; nucleotides not matched to a gene: 5. CDR1 is SGDLS and CDR2 is YYNGEE in the germline V gene. CDR3 length: 16 residues. The CDR3 spells CASSVEGSGGGETQYF. CDR3 coding DNA: TGTGCCAGCAGCGTAGAGGGTAGCGGGGGGGGAGAGACCCAGTACTTC. Supplemented by reference TRBV9 and TRBJ2-5, the full variable domain reads DSGVTQTPKHLITATGQRVTLRCSPRSGDLSVYWYQQSLDQGLQFLIQYYNGEERAKGNILERFSAQQFPDLHSELNLSSLELGDSALYFCASSVEGSGGGETQYFGPGTRLLVL.

The chain recombines TRBV18 with TRBJ2-1, with TRBD2 identical over 13 bases. This CDR3 spans 19 amino acids. The germline V gene encodes CDR1 KGHSH and CDR2 LQKENI. V lost 0 bases and J lost 1; bases outside the gene matches: 6. The CDR3 reads CASSPPAWTSGGSYNEQFF. The CDR3 nucleotides are TGTGCCAGCTCACCACCAGCCTGGACTAGCGGGGGTTCCTACAATGAGCAGTTCTTC.

The chain employs TRBV7-8 and TRBJ1-1; D not resolved. The CDR3 extends over 16 amino acids. Germline V gives CDR1 SGHVS, CDR2 FQNEAQ. V was shortened by 2 bases and J by 5 bases, with 18 bases between the two germline ends. The CDR3 loop is CASSLNVGGVQTEAFF. CDR3 coding DNA: TGTGCCAGCAGCTTAAACGTCGGCGGGGTGCAGACTGAAGCTTTCTTT.

J is TRBJ2-7 and V is TRBV18; 7 bases are a match to TRBD1. CDR1 and CDR2 (germline): KGHSH, LQKENI. V was pared by 4 bases and J by 3 bases, with 6 bases of the junction left unmatched. CDR3 length: 14 amino acids. CDR3 residues: CASSLRGQIYEQYF. Here the CDR3 DNA reads TGTGCCAGCTCACTCAGGGGACAGATCTACGAGCAGTACTTC.

The chain links TRBV19 to TRBJ1-5; weak D call: TRBD1 (5 bases). The germline V gene has CDR1 LNHDA and CDR2 SQIVND (reference sequence). This CDR3 spans 17 amino acids. V lost 6 bases and J 0 bases, leaving 18 bases between the germline ends. The CDR3 region is CASRTTAGPYSNQPQHF. CDR3 bases: TGTGCCAGTAGGACGACAGCAGGGCCTTATAGCAATCAGCCCCAGCATTTT.

This chain joins TRBV7-9 and TRBJ2-3; D may be TRBD1 (5 bases). The CDR3 totals 15 residues. CDR1 and CDR2 (germline): SEHNR, FQNEAQ (reference sequence). Trimming shortened V by 5 bases and J by 0 bases, and 12 bases separated the two germline ends. CDR3 residues: CASSHRSSSTDTQYF. The CDR3 coding sequence is TGTGCCAGCAGCCACAGGTCATCTAGCACAGATACGCAGTATTTT.

The chain recombines TRBV27 with TRBJ1-6; possible D gene TRBD1, 6 bases. The germline V gene encodes CDR1 MNHEY and CDR2 SMNVEV (reference sequence). Trimming cost V 3 bases and J 6 bases, with 9 bases left between them. The CDR3 contains 14 residues. Here the CDR3 DNA reads TGTGCCAGCAGTTTCAGGGGCATTAATTCACCCCTCCACTTT. It encodes CASSFRGINSPLHF.

The chain couples TRBV5-4 to TRBJ2-2; 11 bases agree with TRBD2. This CDR3 has 15 residues. The germline V gene encodes CDR1 SGHNT and CDR2 YYREEE (reference sequence). V lost 5 bases, J lost 7 bases, and 7 bases stayed unmatched. In nucleotides, the CDR3 is TGTGCCAGCAGGCCTAGCGGGGGGCCGGTCGGGGAGCTGTTTTTT. Translation gives CASRPSGGPVGELFF. Combining the CDR3 with reference TRBV5-4 and TRBJ2-2 gives the whole variable domain ETGVTQSPTHLIKTRGQQVTLRCSSQSGHNTVSWYQQALGQGPQFIFQYYREEENGRGNFPPRFSGLQFPNYSSELNVNALELDDSALYLCASRPSGGPVGELFFGEGSRLTVL.

This rearrangement joins TRBV4-1 to TRBJ2-1, with D hard to call. The CDR3 extends over 15 amino acids. The ends were cut back, 0 bases at V and 2 bases at J, with 8 bases in the middle. In germline, CDR1 is MGHRA, CDR2 YSYEKL. This chain's CDR3 is CASSQELRTYNEQFF. The CDR3 DNA reads TGCGCCAGCAGCCAAGAACTCAGGACCTACAATGAGCAGTTCTTC.

This clone has a handful of counts. The chain couples TRBV7-2 to TRBJ2-1; TRBD2 matches 9 bases. From germline, CDR1 is SGHTA and CDR2 FQGNSA. The CDR3 has 18 amino acids. After removal of 1 base from V and 3 bases from J, the junction contained 10 bases not matched to a gene. The CDR3 loop is CASSLVGSGGLLYNEQFF. The CDR3 DNA reads TGTGCCAGCAGCTTAGTGGGTAGCGGGGGCCTTCTCTACAATGAGCAGTTCTTC.

This sequence joins TRBV5-1 and TRBJ1-1, with a weak D call TRBD1 (6 bases). Germline CDR1 is SGHRS and CDR2 is YFSETQ. CDR3 length equals 14 residues. The V end lost 6 bases, the J end lost 1 base, and 13 bases lay between the germline ends. CDR3 in amino acids: CASNVDRRNTEAFF. DNA of the CDR3: TGCGCCAGCAACGTCGACAGGAGGAACACTGAAGCTTTCTTT.

J is TRBJ1-1 and V is TRBV5-1; 7 bases are a match to TRBD1. The CDR3 is 13 amino acids. The germline V gene has CDR1 SGHRS and CDR2 YFSETQ. Germline trimming cut 0 bases from V and 6 bases from J; bases unmatched to any gene: 2. CDR3: CASSLEGAPEAFF. CDR3 bases: TGCGCCAGCAGCTTGGAGGGGGCCCCTGAAGCTTTCTTT.